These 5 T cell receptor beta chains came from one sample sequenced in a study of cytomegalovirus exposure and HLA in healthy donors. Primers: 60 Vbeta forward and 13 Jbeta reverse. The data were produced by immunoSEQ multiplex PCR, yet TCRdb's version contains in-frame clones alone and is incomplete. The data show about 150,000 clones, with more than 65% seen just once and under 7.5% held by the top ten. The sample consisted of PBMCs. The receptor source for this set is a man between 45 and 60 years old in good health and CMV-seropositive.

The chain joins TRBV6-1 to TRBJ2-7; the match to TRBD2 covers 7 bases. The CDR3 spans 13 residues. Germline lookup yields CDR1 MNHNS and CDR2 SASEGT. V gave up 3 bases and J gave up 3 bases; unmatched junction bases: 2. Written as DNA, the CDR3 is TGTGCCAGCAGTGATGGGGGGGGCTACGAGCAGTACTTC. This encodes CASSDGGGYEQYF.

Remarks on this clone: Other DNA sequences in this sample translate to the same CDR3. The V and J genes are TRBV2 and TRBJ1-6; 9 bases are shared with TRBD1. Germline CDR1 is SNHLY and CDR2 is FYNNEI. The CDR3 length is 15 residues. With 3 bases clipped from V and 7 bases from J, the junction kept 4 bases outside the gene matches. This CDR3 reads CASSEGTGRNSPLHF. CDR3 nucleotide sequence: TGTGCCAGCAGTGAGGGGACAGGGAGAAATTCACCCCTCCACTTT.

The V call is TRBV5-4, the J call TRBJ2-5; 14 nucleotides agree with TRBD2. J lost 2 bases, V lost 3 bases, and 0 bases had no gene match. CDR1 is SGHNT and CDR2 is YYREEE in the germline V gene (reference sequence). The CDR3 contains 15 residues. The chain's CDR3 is CASSWTSGRQETQYF. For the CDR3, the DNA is TGTGCCAGCAGCTGGACTAGCGGGAGGCAAGAGACCCAGTACTTC.

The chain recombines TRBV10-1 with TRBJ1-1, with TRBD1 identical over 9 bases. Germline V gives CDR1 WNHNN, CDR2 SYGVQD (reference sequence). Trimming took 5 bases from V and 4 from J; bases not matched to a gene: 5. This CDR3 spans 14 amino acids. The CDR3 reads CASSRDRASTEAFF. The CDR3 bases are TGCGCCAGCAGTAGGGACAGGGCGAGCACTGAAGCTTTCTTT.

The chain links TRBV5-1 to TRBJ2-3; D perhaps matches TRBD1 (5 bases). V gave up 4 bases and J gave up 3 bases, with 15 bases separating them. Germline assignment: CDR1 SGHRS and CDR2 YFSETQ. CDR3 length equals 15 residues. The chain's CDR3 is CASSPRSGLTDTQYF. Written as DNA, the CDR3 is TGCGCCAGCAGCCCGCGGTCAGGGTTGACAGATACGCAGTATTTT.